The 19 T cell receptor beta chains below come from one sample, sequenced in a study of beta chain features in type 1 diabetes. These receptors have no known antigen. Sequencing targeted expressed TCRB transcripts, as all isolated RNA had been reverse transcribed. The method was immunoSEQ multiplex PCR; TCRdb's version includes in-frame clones alone and lacks a portion of them. Among over 650,000 clones, around 15% were seen once, and the ten largest hold less than 0.04%. Study conclusions and caveats: Type 1 diabetes patients had TCRB CDR3s that were shorter (moderately but significantly so) in all four CD4+ subsets.

The material sequenced was naive CD4+ T cells from blood. The receptor source for this set is a man between 18 and 29 years old with type 1 diabetes.

This clone was counted only a few times. The gene calls are TRBV27 and TRBJ2-1; 10 bases fit TRBD2. Germline CDR1 reads MNHEY; CDR2 reads SMNVEV (reference sequence). The length of the CDR3 is 16 residues. The V segment lost 6 bases and the J segment 9 bases; nucleotides outside the gene matches: 14. The CDR3 DNA sequence: TGTGCCAGCAGCCGGACCCTAGCGGGAGAGTCGAGTGAGCAGTTCTTC. This gives the protein CASSRTLAGESSEQFF.

The sample holds a few counts of this clone. The chain carries TRBV29-1 and TRBJ2-5; 7 bases are a match to TRBD1. This CDR3 has 12 amino acids. The V segment lost 6 bases and the J segment 5 bases; nucleotides outside the gene matches: 6. The V gene's germline CDR1 is SQVTM and CDR2 ANQGSEA. The CDR3: CSVTGAQETQYF. The CDR3 DNA sequence: TGCAGCGTCACAGGGGCGCAGGAGACCCAGTACTTC.

The chain's CDR3 is CASSDPHGPGRAGELFF. CDR3 DNA sequence: TGTGCCAGCAGTGATCCTCACGGGCCCGGTCGTGCCGGGGAGCTGTTTTTT. This chain connects TRBV25-1 to TRBJ2-2, with no clear D. Deletions cut 3 bases from V and 6 bases from J, with 20 bases between. The germline V gene encodes CDR1 MGHDK and CDR2 SYGVNS. The CDR3 totals 17 residues.

The chain employs TRBV11-2 and TRBJ2-7; D unclear. Trimming pared 0 bases from V and 2 bases from J, leaving 14 bases between. The CDR3 extends over 16 amino acids. Germline CDR1 SGHAT, CDR2 FQNNGV. This chain's CDR3 is CASSLDNGGPTYEQYF. The CDR3 DNA reads as TGTGCCAGCAGCTTAGATAATGGTGGACCCACCTACGAGCAGTACTTC.

Points on this clone: This specimen includes other DNA sequences encoding the same CDR3. The rearrangement uses TRBV7-9 and TRBJ2-1; 8 nucleotides agree with TRBD1. This CDR3 contains 15 residues. The V segment lost 5 bases and the J segment 0 bases; nucleotides outside the gene matches: 3. The V gene's germline CDR1 is SEHNR and CDR2 FQNEAQ (reference sequence). The CDR3 spells CASSLGQGSYNEQFF. CDR3 bases: TGTGCCAGCAGCCTTGGACAGGGCTCCTACAATGAGCAGTTCTTC.

In nucleotides, the CDR3 is TGTGCCAGCAGGGACAGACTCTACGAGCAGTACTTC. It is translated as CASRDRLYEQYF. The J gene is TRBJ2-7, the V gene TRBV25-1; weak D call: TRBD1 (6 bases). This CDR3 comprises 12 residues. V was trimmed by 6 bases and J by 3 bases, leaving 9 bases between them. The germline V gene has CDR1 MGHDK and CDR2 SYGVNS.

The rearrangement uses TRBV19 and TRBJ2-6; 9 bases line up with TRBD1. Germline V CDR1 and CDR2: LNHDA, SQIVND (reference sequence). The CDR3 totals 15 residues. V lost 9 bases to trimming and J lost 1 base; unmatched junction nucleotides: 4. The CDR3 DNA is TGTGCCAGCACAGGGGGCGAATCTGGGGCCAACGTCCTGACTTTC. It yields the protein CASTGGESGANVLTF.

V gene TRBV6-5 combines with J gene TRBJ2-3; D may be TRBD2 (6 bases). V was cut by 2 bases and J by 2 bases, with 11 bases left in between. This CDR3 contains 15 residues. Per germline, CDR1 MNHEY and CDR2 SVGAGI. The DNA of the CDR3 is TGTGCCAGCAGTTACGCATCGGGAGACACAGATACGCAGTATTTT. This encodes CASSYASGDTDTQYF.

This clone was counted between two and nine times. The chain carries TRBV30 and TRBJ1-4; no firm D call. The CDR3 runs 13 residues. V was pared by 2 bases and J by 5 bases, with 9 bases between. Per germline, CDR1 GTSNPN and CDR2 SVGIG (reference sequence). In nucleotides, the CDR3 is TGTGCCTGGAGTAGCAGTTTCAATGAAAAACTGTTTTTT. Its protein product is CAWSSSFNEKLFF.

This CDR3 is CASSPRLAAEQYF. In DNA, the CDR3 is TGTGCCAGCAGCCCCCGACTAGCAGCCGAGCAGTACTTC. This sequence joins TRBV7-2 and TRBJ2-7; 7 positions match TRBD2. V lost 5 bases, J lost 6 bases, and 7 bases stayed unmatched. CDR3 length: 13 amino acids. Per the germline V gene, CDR1 is SGHTA and CDR2 is FQGNSA.

This chain links TRBV19 with TRBJ2-7; 9 bases match TRBD2. The ends lost 5 bases at V and 3 bases at J; junction bases unmatched: 5. Germline CDR1 and CDR2: LNHDA and SQIVND (reference sequence). CDR3 length equals 14 residues. The DNA of the CDR3 is TGTGCCAGTAGTGAACTAGCGGGTGACTACGAGCAGTACTTC. Protein product: CASSELAGDYEQYF.

The genes are TRBV13 and TRBJ2-5; TRBD1 aligns across 7 bases. With V trimmed by 4 bases and J by 2 bases, 10 bases remained unmatched. The CDR3 consists of 16 residues. CDR1 PRHDT and CDR2 FYEKMQ come from the germline V gene (reference sequence). CDR3: CASSSAGTDLQETQYF. The CDR3 region has the DNA TGTGCCAGCAGCTCGGCCGGGACAGACTTACAAGAGACCCAGTACTTC.

This clone was recorded a few times. The V gene is TRBV28, the J gene TRBJ2-1, with D tentatively TRBD1 (7 bases). CDR1 and CDR2 from the germline V gene are MDHEN and SYDVKM. Trimming left V 6 bases short and J 16 bases short, with 19 bases between. The CDR3 has 12 residues. The CDR3 sequence is CASRGRRDSSFF. DNA of the CDR3: TGTGCCAGCAGGGGCCGGAGGGACAGCTCATTCTTC.

The gene calls are TRBV10-1 and TRBJ1-1; D is unclear. V was trimmed by 4 bases and J by 7 bases, leaving 10 bases between them. This CDR3 is built from 12 residues. Germline V gene data show CDR1 as WNHNN and CDR2 as SYGVQD (reference sequence). The CDR3 here is CASSGGWGEAFF. The CDR3 nucleotides read TGCGCCAGCAGTGGAGGTTGGGGTGAAGCTTTCTTT.

This clone was observed a few times. V is TRBV13 and J is TRBJ1-6; D gene uncertain. The CDR3 extends over 14 amino acids. Looked up from germline, CDR1 is PRHDT and CDR2 is FYEKMQ (reference sequence). Trimming took 5 bases from V and 5 from J, leaving 10 bases between them. CDR3 in amino acids: CASSLGRDNSPLHF. The CDR3 bases are TGTGCCAGCAGCCTTGGTCGGGATAATTCACCCCTCCACTTT.

This clone has more than one count but fewer than ten. The genes are TRBV11-2 and TRBJ2-7; TRBD1 is a possible D gene (5 bases). The ends were cut back, 1 base at V and 1 base at J, with 5 bases in the middle. This CDR3 comprises 13 residues. Germline V lookup: CDR1 SGHAT, CDR2 FQNNGV. The CDR3 spells CASSLGQSYEQYF. DNA of the CDR3: TGTGCCAGCAGCTTAGGACAGTCCTACGAGCAGTACTTC.

This clone was observed a few times. The chain joins TRBV5-1 to TRBJ1-1, with a tentative D call TRBD1 (5 bases). Trimming pared 2 bases from V and 1 base from J, leaving 9 bases between. CDR1 and CDR2 from the germline V gene are SGHRS and YFSETQ. The CDR3 is made up of 14 amino acids. The CDR3 DNA sequence: TGCGCCAGCAGCTTACAGGCTACGAACACTGAAGCTTTCTTT. Translating it yields CASSLQATNTEAFF. Full variable domain (rest looked up from reference TRBV5-1 and TRBJ1-1): KAGVTQTPRYLIKTRGQQVTLSCSPISGHRSVSWYQQTPGQGLQFLFEYFSETQRNKGNFPGRFSGRQFSNSRSEMNVSTLELGDSALYLCASSLQATNTEAFFGQGTRLTVV.

This clone was observed a handful of times. The genes are TRBV30 and TRBJ1-6; D gene ambiguous. Germline values: CDR1 GTSNPN, CDR2 SVGIG (reference sequence). There are 15 residues in the CDR3. Trimming pared 3 bases from V and 8 bases from J, leaving 17 bases between. In DNA form, the CDR3 reads TGTGCCTGGAGCCGAAAGGCAACTGGAGATTCACCCCTCCACTTT. It specifies CAWSRKATGDSPLHF. The entire variable domain, with the rest obtained from reference TRBV30 and TRBJ1-6, is as follows: SQTIHQWPATLVQPVGSPLSLECTVEGTSNPNLYWYRQAAGRGLQLLFYSVGIGQISSEVPQNLSASRPQDRQFILSSKKLLLSDSGFYLCAWSRKATGDSPLHFGNGTRLTVT.

This clone came up a few times. The chain couples TRBV11-2 to TRBJ2-3; 11 nucleotides agree with TRBD2. The germline CDR1 and CDR2 sequences are SGHAT and FQNNGV. CDR3 length equals 17 residues. The V and J ends lost 3 bases and 2 bases, in that order; junction bases with no gene match: 7. In DNA form, the CDR3 reads TGTGCCAGCAGCTTCCGGACTAGCGGGTTGTTCACAGATACGCAGTATTTT. Its translation is CASSFRTSGLFTDTQYF.